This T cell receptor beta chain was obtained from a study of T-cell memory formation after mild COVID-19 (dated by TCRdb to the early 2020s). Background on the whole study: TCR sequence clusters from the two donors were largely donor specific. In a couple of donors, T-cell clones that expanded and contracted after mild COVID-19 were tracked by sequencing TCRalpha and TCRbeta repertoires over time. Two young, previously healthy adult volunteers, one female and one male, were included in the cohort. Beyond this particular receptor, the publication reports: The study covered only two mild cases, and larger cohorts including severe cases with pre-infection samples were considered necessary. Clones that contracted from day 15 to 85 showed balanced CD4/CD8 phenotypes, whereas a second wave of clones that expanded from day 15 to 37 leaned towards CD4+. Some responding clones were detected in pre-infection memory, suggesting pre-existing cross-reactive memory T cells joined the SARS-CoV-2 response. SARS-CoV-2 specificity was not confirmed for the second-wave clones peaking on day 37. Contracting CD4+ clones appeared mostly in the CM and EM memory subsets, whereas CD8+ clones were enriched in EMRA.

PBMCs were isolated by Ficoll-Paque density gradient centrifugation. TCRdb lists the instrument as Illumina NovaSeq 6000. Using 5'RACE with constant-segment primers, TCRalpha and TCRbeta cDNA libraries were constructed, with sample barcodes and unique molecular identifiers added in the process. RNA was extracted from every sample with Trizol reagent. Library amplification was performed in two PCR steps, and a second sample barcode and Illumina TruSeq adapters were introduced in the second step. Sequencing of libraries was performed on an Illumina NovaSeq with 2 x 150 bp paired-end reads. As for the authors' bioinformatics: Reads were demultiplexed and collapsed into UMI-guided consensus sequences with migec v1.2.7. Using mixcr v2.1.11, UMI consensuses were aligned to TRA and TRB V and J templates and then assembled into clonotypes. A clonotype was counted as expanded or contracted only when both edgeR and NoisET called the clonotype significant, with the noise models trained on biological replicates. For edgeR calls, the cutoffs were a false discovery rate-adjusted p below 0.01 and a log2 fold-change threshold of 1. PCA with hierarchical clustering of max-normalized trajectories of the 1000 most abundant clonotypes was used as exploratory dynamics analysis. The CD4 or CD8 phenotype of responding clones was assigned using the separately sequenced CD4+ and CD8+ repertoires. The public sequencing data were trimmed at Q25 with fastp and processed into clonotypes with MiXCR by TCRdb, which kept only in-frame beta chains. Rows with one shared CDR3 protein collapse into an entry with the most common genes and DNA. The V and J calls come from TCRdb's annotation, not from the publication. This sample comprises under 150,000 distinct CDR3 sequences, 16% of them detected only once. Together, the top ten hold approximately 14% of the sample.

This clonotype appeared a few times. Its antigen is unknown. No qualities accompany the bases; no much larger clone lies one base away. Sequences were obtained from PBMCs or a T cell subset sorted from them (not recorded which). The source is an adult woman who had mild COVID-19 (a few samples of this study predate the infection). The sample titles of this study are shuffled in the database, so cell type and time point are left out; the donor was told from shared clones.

The sequenced DNA: TGTGCCAGCAGTTTTTCTGGTCACGATACGCAGTATTTT. Translated, this is CASSFSGHDTQYF. This chain joins TRBV12-3 or TRBV12-4 to TRBJ2-3; the D gene is not confidently resolved. The germline ends are 10 bases apart after V is trimmed by 3 bases and J by 6 bases. The CDR3 spans 13 residues, from the cysteine through the phenylalanine. Only the CDR3 part of the read is kept: 39 bases, read in frame from the first base.